The source of this T cell receptor (beta chain) is a study of PD-L1 blockade in urothelial cancer. The time point denotes: peripheral blood 6 weeks after treatment start. Libraries were prepared by immunoSEQ multiplex PCR; TCRdb keeps only in-frame clonotypes and omits some of them. The data contain about 25,000 clones, 82% of them seen just once; the ten biggest clones take up about 1.5%. Only one count was recorded for this clone. The material sequenced was PBMCs, taken around atezolizumab (anti-PD-L1) treatment. This TCR was recovered from a man in his 70s with urothelial cancer.

CDR3 sequence reads: CASSQEETARKFF. CDR3 DNA: TGCGCCAGCAGCCAAGAAGAGACTGCAAGGAAGTTCTTC. This chain links TRBV4-3 with TRBJ2-1; D remains ambiguous. Germline V CDR1 and CDR2: LGHNA, YSLEER. This CDR3 has 13 amino acids. Trimming took 0 bases from V and 14 from J, leaving 14 bases between them.